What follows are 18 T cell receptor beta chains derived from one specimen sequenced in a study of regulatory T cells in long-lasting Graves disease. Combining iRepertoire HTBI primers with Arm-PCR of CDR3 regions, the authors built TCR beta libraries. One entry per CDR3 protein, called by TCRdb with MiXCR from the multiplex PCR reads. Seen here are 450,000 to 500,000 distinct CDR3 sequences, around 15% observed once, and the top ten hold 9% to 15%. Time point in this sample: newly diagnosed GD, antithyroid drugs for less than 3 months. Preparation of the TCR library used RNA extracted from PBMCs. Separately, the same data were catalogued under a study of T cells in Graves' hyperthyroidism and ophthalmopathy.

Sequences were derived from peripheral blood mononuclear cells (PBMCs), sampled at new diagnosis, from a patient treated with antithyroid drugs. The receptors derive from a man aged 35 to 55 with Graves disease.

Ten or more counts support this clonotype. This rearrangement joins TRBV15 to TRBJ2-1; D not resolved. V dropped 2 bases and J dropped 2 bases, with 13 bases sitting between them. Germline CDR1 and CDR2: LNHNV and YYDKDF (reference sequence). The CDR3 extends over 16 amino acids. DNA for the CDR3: TGTGCCACCAGCAGACACGGACCGGATACCTACAATGAGCAGTTCTTC. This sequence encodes CATSRHGPDTYNEQFF. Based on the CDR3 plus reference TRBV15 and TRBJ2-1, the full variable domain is DAMVIQNPRYQVTQFGKPVTLSCSQTLNHNVMYWYQQKSSQAPKLLFHYYDKDFNNEADTPDNFQSRRPNTSFCFLDIRSPGLGDTAMYLCATSRHGPDTYNEQFFGPGTRLTVL.

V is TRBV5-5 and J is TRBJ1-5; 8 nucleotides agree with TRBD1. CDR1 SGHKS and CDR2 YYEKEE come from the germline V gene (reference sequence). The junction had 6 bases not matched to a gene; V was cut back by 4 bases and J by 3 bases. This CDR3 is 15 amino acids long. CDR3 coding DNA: TGTGCCAGCAGCAGGACAGGGTTTTTCAATCAGCCCCAGCATTTT. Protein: CASSRTGFFNQPQHF.

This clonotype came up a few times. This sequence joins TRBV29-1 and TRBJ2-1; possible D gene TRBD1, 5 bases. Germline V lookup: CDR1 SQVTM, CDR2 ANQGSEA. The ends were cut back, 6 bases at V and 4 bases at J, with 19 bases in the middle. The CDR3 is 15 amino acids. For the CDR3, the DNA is TGCAGCGTCCGGATGAAGGGGATACAGTACAATGAGCAGTTCTTC. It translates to CSVRMKGIQYNEQFF.

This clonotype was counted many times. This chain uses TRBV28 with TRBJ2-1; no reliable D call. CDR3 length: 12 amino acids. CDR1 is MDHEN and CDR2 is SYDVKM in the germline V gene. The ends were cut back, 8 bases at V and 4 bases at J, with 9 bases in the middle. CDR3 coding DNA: TGTGCCAGCGGGCCTACTTACAATGAGCAGTTCTTC. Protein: CASGPTYNEQFF.

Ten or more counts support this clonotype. This chain's CDR3 is CASSPRGTRNTDTQYF. The CDR3, as DNA: TGTGCCAGCAGTCCCAGGGGGACTAGAAACACAGATACGCAGTATTTT. The V and J genes are TRBV27 and TRBJ2-3, with TRBD2 as a possible D gene (8 bases). The CDR3 is 16 amino acids. CDR1 and CDR2 from the germline V gene are MNHEY and SMNVEV (reference sequence). Trimming cost V 5 bases and J 2 bases, with 17 bases left between them.

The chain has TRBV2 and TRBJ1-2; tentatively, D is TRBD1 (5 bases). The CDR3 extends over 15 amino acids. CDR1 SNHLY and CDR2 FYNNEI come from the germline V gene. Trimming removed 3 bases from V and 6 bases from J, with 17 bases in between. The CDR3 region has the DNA TGTGCCAGCAGTGATTCTCCAGTCTTGGGGCATGGCTACACCTTC. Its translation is CASSDSPVLGHGYTF. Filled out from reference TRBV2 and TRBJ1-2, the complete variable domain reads EPEVTQTPSHQVTQMGQEVILRCVPISNHLYFYWYRQILGQKVEFLVSFYNNEISEKSEIFDDQFSVERPDGSNFTLKIRSTKLEDSAMYFCASSDSPVLGHGYTFGSGTRLTVV.

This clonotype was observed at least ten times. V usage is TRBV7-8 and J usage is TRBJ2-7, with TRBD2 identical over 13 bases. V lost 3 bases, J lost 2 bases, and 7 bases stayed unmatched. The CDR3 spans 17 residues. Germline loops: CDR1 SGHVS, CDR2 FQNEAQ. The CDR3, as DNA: TGTGCCAGCAGCTTTACCGGACTAGCGGGAGCCGCCTACGAGCAGTACTTC. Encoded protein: CASSFTGLAGAAYEQYF.

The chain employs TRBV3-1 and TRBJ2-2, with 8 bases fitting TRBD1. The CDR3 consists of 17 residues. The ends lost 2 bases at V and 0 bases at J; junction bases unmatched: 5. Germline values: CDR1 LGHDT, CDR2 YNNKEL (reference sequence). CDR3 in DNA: TGTGCCAGCAGCCAATTCCGACAGGGGACGAACACCGGGGAGCTGTTTTTT. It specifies CASSQFRQGTNTGELFF.

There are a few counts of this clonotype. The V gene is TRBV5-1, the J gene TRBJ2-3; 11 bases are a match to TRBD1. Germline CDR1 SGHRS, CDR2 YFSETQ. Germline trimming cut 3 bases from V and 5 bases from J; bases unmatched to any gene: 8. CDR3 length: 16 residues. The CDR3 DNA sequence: TGCGCCAGCAGCTCTGGAAGGACAGGGGGCATAGATACGCAGTATTTT. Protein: CASSSGRTGGIDTQYF.

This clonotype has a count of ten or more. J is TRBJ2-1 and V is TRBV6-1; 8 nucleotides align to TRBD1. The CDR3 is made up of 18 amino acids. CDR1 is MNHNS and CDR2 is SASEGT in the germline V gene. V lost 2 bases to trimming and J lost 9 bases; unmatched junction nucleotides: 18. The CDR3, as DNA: TGTGCCAGCAGTGAACGGTTGGCAGGGGGCTGGGTGGCGGTTGAGCAGTTCTTC. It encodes CASSERLAGGWVAVEQFF.

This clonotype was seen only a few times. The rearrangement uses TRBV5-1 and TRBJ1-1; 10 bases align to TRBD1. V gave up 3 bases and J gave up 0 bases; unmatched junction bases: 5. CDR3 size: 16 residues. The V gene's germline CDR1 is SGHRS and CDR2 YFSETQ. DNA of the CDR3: TGCGCCAGCAGCTGGGGACAGGGGCCGATGAACACTGAAGCTTTCTTT. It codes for CASSWGQGPMNTEAFF.

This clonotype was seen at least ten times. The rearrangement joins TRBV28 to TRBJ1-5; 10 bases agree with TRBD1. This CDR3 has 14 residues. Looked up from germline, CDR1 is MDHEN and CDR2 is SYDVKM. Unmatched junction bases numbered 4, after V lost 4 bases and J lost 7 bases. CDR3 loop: CASSSTGGGQPQHF. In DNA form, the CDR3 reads TGTGCCAGCAGTTCGACAGGGGGCGGCCAGCCCCAGCATTTT.

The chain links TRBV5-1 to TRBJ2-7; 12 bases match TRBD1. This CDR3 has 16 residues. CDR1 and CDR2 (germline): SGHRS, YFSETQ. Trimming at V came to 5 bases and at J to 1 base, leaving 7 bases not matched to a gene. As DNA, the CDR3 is TGCGCCAGCAGTTCCGGGACAGGGGGCGCTTCCTACGAGCAGTACTTC. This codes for CASSSGTGGASYEQYF.

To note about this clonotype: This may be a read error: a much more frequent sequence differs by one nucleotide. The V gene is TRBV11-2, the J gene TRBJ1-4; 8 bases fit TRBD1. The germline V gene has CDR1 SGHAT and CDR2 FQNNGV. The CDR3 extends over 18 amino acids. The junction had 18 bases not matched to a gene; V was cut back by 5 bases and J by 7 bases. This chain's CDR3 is CASSPGVPWGQESEKLFF. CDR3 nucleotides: TGTGCCAGCAGCCCCGGGGTACCTTGGGGACAGGAGAGTGAAAAACTGTTTTTT.

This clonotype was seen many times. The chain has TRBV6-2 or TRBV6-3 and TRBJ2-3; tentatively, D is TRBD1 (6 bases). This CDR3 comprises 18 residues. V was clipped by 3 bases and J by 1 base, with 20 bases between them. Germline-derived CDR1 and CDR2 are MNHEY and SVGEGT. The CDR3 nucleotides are TGTGCCAGCAGTTATACCTGGGCACCGGGACAACGCACAGATACGCAGTATTTT. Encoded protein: CASSYTWAPGQRTDTQYF.

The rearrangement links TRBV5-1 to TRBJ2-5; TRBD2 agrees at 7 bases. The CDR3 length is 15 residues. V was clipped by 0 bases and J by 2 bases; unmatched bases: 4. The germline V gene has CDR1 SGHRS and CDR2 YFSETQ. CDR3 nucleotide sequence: TGCGCCAGCAGCTTGGCCGGGACTAATCAAGAGACCCAGTACTTC. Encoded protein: CASSLAGTNQETQYF.

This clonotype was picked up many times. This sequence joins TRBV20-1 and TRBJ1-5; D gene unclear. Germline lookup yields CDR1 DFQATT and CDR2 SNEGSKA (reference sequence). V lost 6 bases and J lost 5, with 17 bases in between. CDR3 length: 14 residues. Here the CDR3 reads CSAPREGPYQPQHF. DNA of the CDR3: TGCAGTGCCCCAAGGGAGGGCCCTTATCAGCCCCAGCATTTT.

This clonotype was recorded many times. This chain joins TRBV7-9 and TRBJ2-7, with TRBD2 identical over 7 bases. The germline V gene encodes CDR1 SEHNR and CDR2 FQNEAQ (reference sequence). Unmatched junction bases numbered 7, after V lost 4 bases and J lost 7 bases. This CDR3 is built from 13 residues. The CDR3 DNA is TGTGCCAGCAGCTCCCGGACTAGTTTTGAGCAGTACTTC. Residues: CASSSRTSFEQYF.